This entry lists 10 T cell receptor beta chains sequenced from one sample in a study of T cell repertoires in cytomegalovirus infection. Using its own MiXCR run on the reads, TCRdb lists one record per CDR3 protein. The table includes some 680,000 distinct CDR3 sequences, roughly 35% detected once. The sequencing sample was made of PBMCs. These receptors all come from a human donor in good health (CMV status not recorded). Some clones in this sample may be carry-over from other donors' samples.

CDR3: CARSAGDDPLAKNIQYF. The CDR3 region has the DNA TGTGCCCGCTCGGCGGGAGACGACCCACTAGCCAAAAACATTCAGTACTTC. The genes are TRBV6-2 or TRBV6-3 and TRBJ2-4; 7 bases align to TRBD2. The CDR3 spans 17 residues. In germline, CDR1 is MNHEY, CDR2 SVGEGT. J was trimmed by 0 bases and V by 11 bases; bases with no gene match: 16.

This chain links TRBV7-9 with TRBJ2-7, with 8 positions matching TRBD1. The CDR3 contains 15 residues. The trim removed 1 base at V and 1 base at J, leaving 3 bases unmatched. Looked up from germline, CDR1 is SEHNR and CDR2 is FQNEAQ (reference sequence). This CDR3 reads CASSLVRQGSYEQYF. In nucleotides, the CDR3 is TGTGCCAGCAGCTTAGTGCGACAGGGGTCCTACGAGCAGTACTTC.

There are a few counts of this clonotype. The chain has TRBV6-1 and TRBJ1-4; D may be TRBD1 (5 bases). This CDR3 is built from 15 residues. The germline V and J ends were trimmed by 5 bases and 7 bases, with 17 bases remaining between them. CDR1 and CDR2 from the germline V gene are MNHNS and SASEGT. For the CDR3, the DNA is TGTGCCAGCAGTTACGGTCAGGGCTTTTTTGAAAAACTGTTTTTT. It encodes CASSYGQGFFEKLFF.

This chain connects TRBV6-5 to TRBJ2-1; 10 positions agree with TRBD1. Germline V gene data show CDR1 as MNHEY and CDR2 as SVGAGI. This CDR3 comprises 18 residues. The V segment lost 4 bases and the J segment 5 bases; nucleotides outside the gene matches: 14. Written as DNA, the CDR3 is TGTGCCAGCAGTTTAAACGTACCCCGGACAGGGGGAGACAATGAGCAGTTCTTC. Its protein is CASSLNVPRTGGDNEQFF.

This chain joins TRBV6-1 and TRBJ2-1, with D perhaps TRBD2 (6 bases). Germline loops: CDR1 MNHNS, CDR2 SASEGT. This CDR3 is 13 amino acids long. With 2 bases removed from V and 12 bases from J, the gap between germline ends came to 14 bases. CDR3 sequence: CASSEFRTTGQFF. CDR3 bases: TGTGCCAGCAGTGAATTCAGGACTACGGGGCAGTTCTTC.

This clonotype was counted many times. This chain connects TRBV4-1 to TRBJ1-6; D is unresolved. The V end lost 0 bases, the J end lost 9 bases, and 12 bases lay between the germline ends. Germline lookup yields CDR1 MGHRA and CDR2 YSYEKL. The CDR3 is 15 residues long. This CDR3 reads CASSQDFGVGSPLHF. DNA of the CDR3: TGCGCCAGCAGCCAAGATTTTGGTGTCGGTTCACCCCTCCACTTT.

This clonotype turned up a few times. The chain carries TRBV20-1 and TRBJ2-7; TRBD2 agrees at 10 bases. V trimming: 5 bases; J trimming: 2 bases; junction bases outside the gene matches: 9. CDR1 and CDR2 from the germline V gene are DFQATT and SNEGSKA (reference sequence). The CDR3 consists of 15 residues. CDR3 protein: CSAGTSGRGPYEQYF. The CDR3 coding sequence is TGCAGTGCTGGTACCAGCGGGAGGGGTCCCTACGAGCAGTACTTC.

This clonotype was detected ten times or more. The rearrangement joins TRBV7-6 to TRBJ1-5; D ambiguous. V was cut by 1 base and J by 4 bases, with 11 bases left in between. Germline CDR1 and CDR2: SGHVS and FNYEAQ. This CDR3 contains 15 residues. This chain's CDR3 is CASSLESIPNQPQHF. Here the CDR3 DNA reads TGTGCCAGCAGCTTAGAAAGCATTCCGAATCAGCCCCAGCATTTT.

The CDR3: CSVEVGDRGSYEQYF. CDR3 in DNA: TGCAGCGTTGAAGTGGGGGACAGGGGCTCCTACGAGCAGTACTTC. The rearrangement joins TRBV29-1 to TRBJ2-7, with 10 positions matching TRBD1. The CDR3 extends over 15 amino acids. CDR1 is SQVTM and CDR2 is ANQGSEA in the germline V gene. J lost 0 bases, V lost 1 base, and 3 bases had no gene match.

V gene TRBV20-1 combines with J gene TRBJ2-6; possibly TRBD1 for D (5 bases). CDR3 length: 14 residues. Trimming shortened V by 3 bases and J by 2 bases, and 8 bases separated the two germline ends. Per the germline V gene, CDR1 is DFQATT and CDR2 is SNEGSKA (reference sequence). As DNA, the CDR3 is TGCAGTGCTAGTGCAGGGACTGGGGCCAACGTCCTGACTTTC. Translation: CSASAGTGANVLTF.